The T cell receptor beta chain under discussion was sequenced for a study of T cell changes during pregnancy in multiple sclerosis. This table comes from immunoSEQ multiplex PCR, and its TCRdb copy is limited to in-frame clones, with some not included. The sample has about 40,000 clones, 88% seen once; the top ten hold roughly 4.9%. The CDR3 is 16 residues long. CDR1 MNHEY and CDR2 SVGAGI come from the germline V gene. V trimming: 4 bases; J trimming: 6 bases; junction bases outside the gene matches: 13. This chain joins TRBV6-5 and TRBJ2-7; 9 bases are a match to TRBD1. This clonotype was obtained from a female donor in good health, enrolled as a control in a pregnancy study. The sample consisted of peripheral blood, taken in the first trimester of pregnancy. This chain's CDR3 is CASSSPGTGKQVEQYF. The CDR3 DNA follows: TGTGCCAGCAGTTCGCCCGGGACAGGGAAGCAAGTCGAGCAGTACTTC.